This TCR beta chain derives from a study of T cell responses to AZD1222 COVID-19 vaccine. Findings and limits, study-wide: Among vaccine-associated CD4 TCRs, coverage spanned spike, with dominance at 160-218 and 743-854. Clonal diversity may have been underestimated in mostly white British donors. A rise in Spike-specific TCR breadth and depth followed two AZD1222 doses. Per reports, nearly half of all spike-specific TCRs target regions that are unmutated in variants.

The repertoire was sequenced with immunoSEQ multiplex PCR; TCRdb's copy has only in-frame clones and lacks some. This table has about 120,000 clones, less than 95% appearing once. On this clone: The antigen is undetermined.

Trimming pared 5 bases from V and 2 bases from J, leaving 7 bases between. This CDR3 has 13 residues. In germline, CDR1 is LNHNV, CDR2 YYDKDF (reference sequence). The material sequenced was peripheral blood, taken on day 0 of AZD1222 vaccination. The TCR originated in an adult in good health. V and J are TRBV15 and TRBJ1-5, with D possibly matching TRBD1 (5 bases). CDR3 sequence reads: CATSWGGNQPQHF. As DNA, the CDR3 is TGTGCCACCAGCTGGGGGGGCAATCAGCCCCAGCATTTT.